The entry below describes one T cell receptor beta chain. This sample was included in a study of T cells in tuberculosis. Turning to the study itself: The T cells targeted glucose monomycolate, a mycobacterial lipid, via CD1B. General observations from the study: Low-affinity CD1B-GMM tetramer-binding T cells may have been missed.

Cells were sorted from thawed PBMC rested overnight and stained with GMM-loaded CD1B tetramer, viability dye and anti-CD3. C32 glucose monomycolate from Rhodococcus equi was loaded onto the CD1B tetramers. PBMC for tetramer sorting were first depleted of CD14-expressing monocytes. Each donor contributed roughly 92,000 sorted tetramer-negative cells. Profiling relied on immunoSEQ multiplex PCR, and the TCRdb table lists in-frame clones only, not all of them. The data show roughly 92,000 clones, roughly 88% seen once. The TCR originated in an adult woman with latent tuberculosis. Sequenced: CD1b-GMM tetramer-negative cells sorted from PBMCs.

The CDR3 reads CASSLGPRSSGNTIYF. Here the CDR3 DNA reads TGTGCCAGCAGCTTAGGGCCCCGCAGCTCTGGAAACACCATATATTTT. V gene TRBV7-3 combines with J gene TRBJ1-3; D remains ambiguous. CDR1 is SGHTA, CDR2 FQGTGA, per germline. The CDR3 sequence is 16 residues long. Trimming took off 2 bases at V and 0 bases at J, with 11 bases between the two ends.